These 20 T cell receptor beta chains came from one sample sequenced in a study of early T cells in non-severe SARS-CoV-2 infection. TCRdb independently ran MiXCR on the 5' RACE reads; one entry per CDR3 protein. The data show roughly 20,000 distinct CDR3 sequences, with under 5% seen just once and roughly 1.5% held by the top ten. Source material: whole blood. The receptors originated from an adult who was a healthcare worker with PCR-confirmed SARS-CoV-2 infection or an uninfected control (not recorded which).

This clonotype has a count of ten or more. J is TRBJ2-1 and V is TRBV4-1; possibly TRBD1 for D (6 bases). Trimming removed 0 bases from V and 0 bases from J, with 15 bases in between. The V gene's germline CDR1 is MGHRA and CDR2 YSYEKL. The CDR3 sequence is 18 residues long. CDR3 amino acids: CASSQDRNRAGSYNEQFF. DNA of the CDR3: TGCGCCAGCAGCCAAGATCGGAACAGGGCAGGCTCCTACAATGAGCAGTTCTTC.

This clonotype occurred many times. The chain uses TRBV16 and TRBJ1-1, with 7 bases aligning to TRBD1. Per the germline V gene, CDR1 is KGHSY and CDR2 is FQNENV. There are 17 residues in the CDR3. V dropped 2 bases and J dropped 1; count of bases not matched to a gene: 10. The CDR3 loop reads CASSQIQGGMPNTEAFF. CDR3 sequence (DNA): TGTGCCAGCAGCCAAATTCAGGGGGGGATGCCGAACACTGAAGCTTTCTTT.

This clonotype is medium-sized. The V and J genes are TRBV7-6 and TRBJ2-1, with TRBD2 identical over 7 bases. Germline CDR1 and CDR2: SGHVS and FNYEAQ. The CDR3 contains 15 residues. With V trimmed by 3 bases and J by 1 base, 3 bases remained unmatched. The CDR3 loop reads CASSFSGGSYNEQFF. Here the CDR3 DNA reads TGTGCCAGCAGCTTTTCGGGAGGTTCCTACAATGAGCAGTTCTTC.

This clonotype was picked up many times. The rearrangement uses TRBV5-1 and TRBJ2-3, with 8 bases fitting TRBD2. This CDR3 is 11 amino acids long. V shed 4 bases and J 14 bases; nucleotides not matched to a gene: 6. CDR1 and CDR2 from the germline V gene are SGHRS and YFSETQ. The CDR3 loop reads CASSPGLAWYF. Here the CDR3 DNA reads TGCGCCAGCAGCCCCGGACTAGCTTGGTATTTT.

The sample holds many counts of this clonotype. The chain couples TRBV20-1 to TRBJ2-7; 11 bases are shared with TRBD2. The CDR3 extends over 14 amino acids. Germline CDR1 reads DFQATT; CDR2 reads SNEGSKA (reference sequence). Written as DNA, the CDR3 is TGCAGCTGTAGCGGGGGGGCCCCCTACTACGAGCAGTACTTC. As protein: CSCSGGAPYYEQYF.

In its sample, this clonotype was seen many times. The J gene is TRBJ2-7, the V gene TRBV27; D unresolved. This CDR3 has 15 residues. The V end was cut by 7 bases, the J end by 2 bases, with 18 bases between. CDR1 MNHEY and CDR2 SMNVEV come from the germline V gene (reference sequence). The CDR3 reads CASNPPGASPYEQYF. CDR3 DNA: TGTGCCAGCAACCCTCCCGGTGCCAGTCCCTACGAGCAGTACTTC.

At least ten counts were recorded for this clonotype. CDR3 coding DNA: TGTGCCAGCAGTTTTATCTGGGGGGGGTCGGACAATGAGCAGTTCTTC. Translation gives CASSFIWGGSDNEQFF. The chain is built from TRBV12-3 or TRBV12-4 and TRBJ2-1, with 7 bases lining up with TRBD2. V was pared by 3 bases and J by 5 bases, with 10 bases of the junction left unmatched. This CDR3 is 16 amino acids long.

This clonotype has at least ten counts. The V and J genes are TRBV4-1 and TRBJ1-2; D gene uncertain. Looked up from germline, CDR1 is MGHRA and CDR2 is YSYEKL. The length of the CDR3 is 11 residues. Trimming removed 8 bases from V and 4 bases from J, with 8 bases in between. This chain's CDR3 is CASRSLYGYTF. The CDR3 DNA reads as TGCGCCAGCCGCTCCCTCTATGGCTACACCTTC.

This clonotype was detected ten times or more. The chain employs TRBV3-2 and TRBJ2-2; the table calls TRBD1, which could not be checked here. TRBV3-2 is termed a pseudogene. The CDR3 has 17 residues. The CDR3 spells CASSQDPGGPVTGELFF. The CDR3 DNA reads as TGTGCCAGCAGCCAAGATCCGGGCGGCCCGGTCACCGGGGAGCTGTTTTTT.

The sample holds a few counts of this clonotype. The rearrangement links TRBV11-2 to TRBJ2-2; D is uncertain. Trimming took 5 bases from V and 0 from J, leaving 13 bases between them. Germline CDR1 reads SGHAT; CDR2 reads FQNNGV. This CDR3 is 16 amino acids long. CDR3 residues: CASSRGIGSNTGELFF. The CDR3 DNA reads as TGTGCCAGCAGCCGAGGAATCGGGTCGAACACCGGGGAGCTGTTTTTT. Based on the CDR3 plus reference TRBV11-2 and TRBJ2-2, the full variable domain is EAGVAQSPRYKIIEKRQSVAFWCNPISGHATLYWYQQILGQGPKLLIQFQNNGVVDDSQLPKDRFSAERLKGVDSTLKIQPAKLEDSAVYLCASSRGIGSNTGELFFGEGSRLTVL.

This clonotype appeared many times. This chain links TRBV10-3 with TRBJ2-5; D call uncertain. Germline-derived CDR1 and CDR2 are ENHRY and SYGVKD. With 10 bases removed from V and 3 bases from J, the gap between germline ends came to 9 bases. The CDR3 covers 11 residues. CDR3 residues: CATSTKETQYF. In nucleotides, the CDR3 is TGTGCCACTTCGACAAAAGAGACCCAGTACTTC.

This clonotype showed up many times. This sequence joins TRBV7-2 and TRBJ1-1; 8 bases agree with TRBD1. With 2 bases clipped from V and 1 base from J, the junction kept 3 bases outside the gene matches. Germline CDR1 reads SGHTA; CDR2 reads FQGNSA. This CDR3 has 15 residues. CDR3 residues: CASSLQGAWNTEAFF. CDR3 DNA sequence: TGTGCCAGCAGCTTACAGGGGGCGTGGAACACTGAAGCTTTCTTT.

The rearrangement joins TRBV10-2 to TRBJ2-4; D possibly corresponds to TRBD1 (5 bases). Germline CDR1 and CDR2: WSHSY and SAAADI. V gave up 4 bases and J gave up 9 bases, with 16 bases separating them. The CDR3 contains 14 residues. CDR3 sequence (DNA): TGCGCCAGCAGTGGCAGGGCGGACCGCGGCATTCAGTACTTC. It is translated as CASSGRADRGIQYF.

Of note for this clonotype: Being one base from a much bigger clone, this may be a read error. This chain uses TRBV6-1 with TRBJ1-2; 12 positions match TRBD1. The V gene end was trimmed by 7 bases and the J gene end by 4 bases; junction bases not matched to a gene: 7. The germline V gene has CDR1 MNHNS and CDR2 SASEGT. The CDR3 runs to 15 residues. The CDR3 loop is CASKGDRGLGYGYTF. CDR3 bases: TGTGCCAGCAAGGGGGACAGGGGGCTAGGCTATGGCTACACCTTC.

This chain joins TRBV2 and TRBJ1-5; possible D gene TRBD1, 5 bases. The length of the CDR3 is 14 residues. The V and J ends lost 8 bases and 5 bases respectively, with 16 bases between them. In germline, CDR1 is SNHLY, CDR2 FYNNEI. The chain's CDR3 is CASGELRGDQPQHF. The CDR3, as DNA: TGTGCCAGCGGGGAACTGAGGGGAGATCAGCCCCAGCATTTT. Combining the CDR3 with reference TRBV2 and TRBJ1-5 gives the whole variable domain EPEVTQTPSHQVTQMGQEVILRCVPISNHLYFYWYRQILGQKVEFLVSFYNNEISEKSEIFDDQFSVERPDGSNFTLKIRSTKLEDSAMYFCASGELRGDQPQHFGDGTRLSIL.

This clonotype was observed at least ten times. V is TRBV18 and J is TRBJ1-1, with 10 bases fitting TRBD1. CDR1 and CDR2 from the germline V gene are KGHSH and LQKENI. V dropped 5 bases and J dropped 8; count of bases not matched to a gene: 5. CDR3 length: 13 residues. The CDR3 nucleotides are TGTGCCAGCTCAACCGGGACAGGGGTCGAAGCTTTCTTT. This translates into CASSTGTGVEAFF.

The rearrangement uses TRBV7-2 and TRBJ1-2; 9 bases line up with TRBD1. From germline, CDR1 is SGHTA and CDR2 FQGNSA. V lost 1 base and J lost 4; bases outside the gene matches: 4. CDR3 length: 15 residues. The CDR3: CASSLGTGEVYGYTF. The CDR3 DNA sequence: TGTGCCAGCAGCTTAGGGACAGGGGAGGTCTATGGCTACACCTTC.

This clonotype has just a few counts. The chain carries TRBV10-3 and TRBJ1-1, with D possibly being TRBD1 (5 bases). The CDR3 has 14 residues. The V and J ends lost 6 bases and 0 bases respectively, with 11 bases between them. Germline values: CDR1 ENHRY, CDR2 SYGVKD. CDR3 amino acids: CAISRGLLNTEAFF. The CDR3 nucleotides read TGTGCCATCAGCCGGGGACTACTGAACACTGAAGCTTTCTTT.

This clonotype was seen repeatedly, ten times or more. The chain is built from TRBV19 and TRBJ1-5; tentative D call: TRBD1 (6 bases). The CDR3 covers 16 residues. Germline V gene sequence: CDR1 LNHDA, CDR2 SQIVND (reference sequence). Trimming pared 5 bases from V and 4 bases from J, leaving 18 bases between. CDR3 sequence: CASSVSGWGANQPQHF. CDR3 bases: TGTGCCAGTAGTGTATCCGGGTGGGGGGCGAATCAGCCCCAGCATTTT.

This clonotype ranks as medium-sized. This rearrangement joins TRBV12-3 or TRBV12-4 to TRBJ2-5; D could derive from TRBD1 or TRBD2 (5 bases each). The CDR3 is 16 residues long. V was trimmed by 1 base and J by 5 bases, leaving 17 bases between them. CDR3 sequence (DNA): TGTGCCAGCAGTTTAGAGGGACGGTCCTCAGCGGAGACCCAGTACTTC. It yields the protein CASSLEGRSSAETQYF.